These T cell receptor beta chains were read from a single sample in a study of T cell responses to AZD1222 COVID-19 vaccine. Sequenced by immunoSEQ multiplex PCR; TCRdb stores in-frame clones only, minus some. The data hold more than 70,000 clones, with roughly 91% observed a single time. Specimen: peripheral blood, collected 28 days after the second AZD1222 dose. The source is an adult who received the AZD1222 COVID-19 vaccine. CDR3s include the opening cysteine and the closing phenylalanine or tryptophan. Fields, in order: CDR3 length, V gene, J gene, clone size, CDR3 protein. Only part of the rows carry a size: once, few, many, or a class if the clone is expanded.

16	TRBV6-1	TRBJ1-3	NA	CASSEAYGNSGNTIYF
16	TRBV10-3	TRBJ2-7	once	CAISGRTGGAFNEQYF
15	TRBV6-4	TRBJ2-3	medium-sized	CASSDGTTSTDTQYF
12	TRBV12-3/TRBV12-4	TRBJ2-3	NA	CASTSTRDTQYF
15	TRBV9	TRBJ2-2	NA	CASSGTGRRDGELFF
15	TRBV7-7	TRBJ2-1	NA	CASSPGTSGLNEQFF
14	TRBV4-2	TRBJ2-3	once	CASSQVGAGDTQYF
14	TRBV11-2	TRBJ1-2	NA	CASSLNDRNYGYTF
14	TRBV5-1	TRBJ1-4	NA	CASSLGTGREKLFF
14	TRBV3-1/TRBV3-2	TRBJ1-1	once	CASSPGQENTEAFF
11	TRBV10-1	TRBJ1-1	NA	CASSGPYEAFF
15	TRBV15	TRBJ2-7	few	CATSGGGGLQIEQYF
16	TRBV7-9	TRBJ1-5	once	CASSLESGYSNQPQHF
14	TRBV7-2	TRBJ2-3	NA	CASSLGLGTDTQYF
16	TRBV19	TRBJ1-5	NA	CASSGPGQGAFQPQHF
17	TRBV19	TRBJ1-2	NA	CASSMGGFTRRNYGYTF
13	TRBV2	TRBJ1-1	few	CASSEAGGYEAFF
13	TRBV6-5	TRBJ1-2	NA	CASSRGQGLGYTF
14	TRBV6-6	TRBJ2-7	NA	CASAGTGSSYEQYF
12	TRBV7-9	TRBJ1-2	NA	CASSPLVGGYTF
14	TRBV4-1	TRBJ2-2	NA	CASSLRQNTGELFF
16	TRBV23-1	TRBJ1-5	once	CASSQPGTGSAQPQHF
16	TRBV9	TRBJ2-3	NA	CASSVLGGGSTDTQYF
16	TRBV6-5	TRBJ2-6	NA	CASSSGGTSGANVLTF
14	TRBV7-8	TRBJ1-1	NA	CASSRLEAGGEAFF
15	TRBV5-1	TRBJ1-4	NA	CASSLVQGGDEKLFF
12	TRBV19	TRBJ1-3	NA	CASSPTGNTIYF
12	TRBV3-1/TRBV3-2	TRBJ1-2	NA	CASSQRQDGYTF
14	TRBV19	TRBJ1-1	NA	CASNQTAMNTEAFF
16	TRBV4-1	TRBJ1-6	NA	CASSQEVTGLNSPLHF
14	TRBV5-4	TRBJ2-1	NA	CASSSPGLYNEQFF
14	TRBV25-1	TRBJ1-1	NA	CASSGTGTNTEAFF
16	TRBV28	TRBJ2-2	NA	CASSTQGRGNTGELFF
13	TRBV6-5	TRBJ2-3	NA	CASALRVGDTQYF
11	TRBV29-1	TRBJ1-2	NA	CSVHRGGGYTF
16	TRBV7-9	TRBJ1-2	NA	CASSPPVWVSNYGYTF
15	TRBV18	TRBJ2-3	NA	CASSPQGHGTDTQYF
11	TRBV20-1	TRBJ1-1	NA	CSARDPRGAFF
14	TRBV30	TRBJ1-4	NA	CAWSVLTLNEKLFF
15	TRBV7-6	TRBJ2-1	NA	CASSSARGGSNEQFF
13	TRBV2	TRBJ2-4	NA	CASSVGLSDIQYF
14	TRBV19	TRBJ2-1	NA	CASNKGWSYNEQFF
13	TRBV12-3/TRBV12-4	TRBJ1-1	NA	CASNSRGIGEAFF
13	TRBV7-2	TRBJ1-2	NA	CASSLGVNYGYTF